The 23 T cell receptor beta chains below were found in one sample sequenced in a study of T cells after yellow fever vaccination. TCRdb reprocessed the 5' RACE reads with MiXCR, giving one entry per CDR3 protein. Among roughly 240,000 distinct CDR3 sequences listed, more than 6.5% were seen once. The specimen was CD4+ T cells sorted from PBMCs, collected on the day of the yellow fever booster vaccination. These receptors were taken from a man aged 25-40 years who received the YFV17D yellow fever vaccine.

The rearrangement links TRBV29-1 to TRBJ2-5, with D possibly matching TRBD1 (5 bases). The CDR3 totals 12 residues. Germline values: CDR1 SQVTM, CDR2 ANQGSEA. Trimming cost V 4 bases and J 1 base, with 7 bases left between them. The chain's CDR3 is CSVAQGQETQYF. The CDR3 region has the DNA TGCAGCGTTGCGCAGGGCCAAGAGACCCAGTACTTC.

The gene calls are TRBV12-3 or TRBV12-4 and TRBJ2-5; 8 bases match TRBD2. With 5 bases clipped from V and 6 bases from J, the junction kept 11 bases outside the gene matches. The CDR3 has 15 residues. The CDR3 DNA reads TGTGCCAGCAGTGCCGCGGGACTAGGGACGCAGACCCAGTACTTC. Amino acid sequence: CASSAAGLGTQTQYF.

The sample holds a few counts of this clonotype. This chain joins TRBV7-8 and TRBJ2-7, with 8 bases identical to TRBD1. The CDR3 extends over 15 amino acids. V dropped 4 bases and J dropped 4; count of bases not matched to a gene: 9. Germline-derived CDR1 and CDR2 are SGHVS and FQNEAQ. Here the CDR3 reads CASSSGQGGSYEQYF. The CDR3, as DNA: TGTGCCAGCAGCTCCGGACAGGGCGGTTCGTACGAGCAGTACTTC.

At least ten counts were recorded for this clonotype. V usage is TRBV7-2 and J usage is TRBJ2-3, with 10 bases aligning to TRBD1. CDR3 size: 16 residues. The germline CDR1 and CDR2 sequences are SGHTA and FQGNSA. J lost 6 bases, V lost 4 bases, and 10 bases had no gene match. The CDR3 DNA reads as TGTGCCAGCAGCTCCCAGGGACAGGGGTGGGGGGATACGCAGTATTTT. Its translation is CASSSQGQGWGDTQYF.

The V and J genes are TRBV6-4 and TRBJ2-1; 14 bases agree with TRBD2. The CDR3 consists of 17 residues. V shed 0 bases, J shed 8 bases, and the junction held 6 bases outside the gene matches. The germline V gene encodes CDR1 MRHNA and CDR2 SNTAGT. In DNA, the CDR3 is TGTGCCAGCAGTGACTCAGGGACTAGCGGGAGAAAGGATGAGCAGTTCTTC. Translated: CASSDSGTSGRKDEQFF.

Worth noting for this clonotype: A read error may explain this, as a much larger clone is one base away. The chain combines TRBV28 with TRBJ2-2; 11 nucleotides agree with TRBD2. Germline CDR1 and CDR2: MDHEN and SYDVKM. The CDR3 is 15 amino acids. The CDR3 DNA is TGTGCCACCCTTATTAGCGGGAGGGCGACCGGGAAGCTGTTTTTT. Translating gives CATLISGRATGKLFF.

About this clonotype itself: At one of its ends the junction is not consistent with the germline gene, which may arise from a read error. CDR3 nucleotide sequence: TGCTGTGCTAGAGATCCGGTCTCGGTAATTGGGAATGAGCAGTTCTTC. Translating gives CCARDPVSVIGNEQFF. V is TRBV20-1 and J is TRBJ2-1; D unclear. Germline V lookup: CDR1 DFQATT, CDR2 SNEGSKA (reference sequence). The CDR3 runs to 16 residues.

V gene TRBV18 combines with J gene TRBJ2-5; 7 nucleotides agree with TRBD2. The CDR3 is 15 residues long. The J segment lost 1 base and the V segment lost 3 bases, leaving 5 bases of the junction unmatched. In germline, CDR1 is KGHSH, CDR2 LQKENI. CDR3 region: CASSPQGLPQETQYF. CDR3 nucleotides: TGTGCCAGCTCACCGCAGGGACTACCCCAAGAGACCCAGTACTTC.

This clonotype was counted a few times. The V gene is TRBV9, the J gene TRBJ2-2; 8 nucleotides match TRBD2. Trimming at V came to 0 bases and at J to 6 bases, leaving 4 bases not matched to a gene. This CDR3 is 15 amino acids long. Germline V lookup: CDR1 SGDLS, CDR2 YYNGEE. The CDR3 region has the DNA TGTGCCAGCAGCGTAGCCGGGAGGGACGCCGGGGAGCTGTTTTTT. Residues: CASSVAGRDAGELFF.

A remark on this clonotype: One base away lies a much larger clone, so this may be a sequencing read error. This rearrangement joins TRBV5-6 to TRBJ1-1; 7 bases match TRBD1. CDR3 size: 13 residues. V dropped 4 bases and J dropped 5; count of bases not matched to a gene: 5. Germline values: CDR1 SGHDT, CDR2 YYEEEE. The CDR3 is CASSLQGWTEAFF. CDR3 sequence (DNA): TGTGCCAGCAGCCTACAGGGGTGGACTGAAGCTTTCTTT. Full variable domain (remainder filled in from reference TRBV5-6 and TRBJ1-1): DAGVTQSPTHLIKTRGQQVTLRCSPKSGHDTVSWYQQALGQGPQFIFQYYEEEERQRGNFPDRFSGHQFPNYSSELNVNALLLGDSALYLCASSLQGWTEAFFGQGTRLTVV.

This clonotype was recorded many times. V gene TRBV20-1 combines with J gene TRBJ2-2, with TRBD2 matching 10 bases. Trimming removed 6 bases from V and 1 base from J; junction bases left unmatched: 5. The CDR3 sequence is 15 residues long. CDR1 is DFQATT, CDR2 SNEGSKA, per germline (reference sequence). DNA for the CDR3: TGCAGTGCCGCACTAGCGGGATTGAACACCGGGGAGCTGTTTTTT. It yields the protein CSAALAGLNTGELFF.

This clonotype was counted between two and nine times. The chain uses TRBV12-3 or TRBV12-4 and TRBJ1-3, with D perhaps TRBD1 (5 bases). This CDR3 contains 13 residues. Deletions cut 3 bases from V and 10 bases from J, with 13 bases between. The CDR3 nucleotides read TGTGCCAGCAGTTTTCGGGGGAGTGGGACCATATATTTT. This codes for CASSFRGSGTIYF.

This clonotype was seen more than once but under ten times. This CDR3 is CASSKNSRDRDNEQFF. CDR3 nucleotides: TGTGCCAGCAGCAAAAACAGCCGGGACAGGGACAATGAGCAGTTCTTC. V and J are TRBV7-6 and TRBJ2-1, with 9 bases identical to TRBD1. The J segment lost 5 bases and the V segment lost 5 bases, leaving 10 bases of the junction unmatched. The CDR3 extends over 16 amino acids. Germline CDR1 is SGHVS and CDR2 is FNYEAQ. Full variable domain (remainder filled in from reference TRBV7-6 and TRBJ2-1): GAGVSQSPRYKVTKRGQDVALRCDPISGHVSLYWYRQALGQGPEFLTYFNYEAQQDKSGLPNDRFSAERPEGSISTLTIQRTEQRDSAMYRCASSKNSRDRDNEQFFGPGTRLTVL.

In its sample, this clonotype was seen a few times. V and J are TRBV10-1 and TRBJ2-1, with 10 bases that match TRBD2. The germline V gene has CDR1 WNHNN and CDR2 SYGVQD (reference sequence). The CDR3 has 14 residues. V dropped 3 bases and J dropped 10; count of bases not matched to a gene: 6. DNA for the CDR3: TGCGCCAGCAGTGAAAAAGCGGGAGGGGGAGAGCAGTTCTTC. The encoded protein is CASSEKAGGGEQFF.

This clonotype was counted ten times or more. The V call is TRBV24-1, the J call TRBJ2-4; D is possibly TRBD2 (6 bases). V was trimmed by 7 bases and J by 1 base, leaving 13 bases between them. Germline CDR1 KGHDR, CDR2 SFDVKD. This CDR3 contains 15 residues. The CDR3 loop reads CATRTEGRAKNIQYF. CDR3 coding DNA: TGTGCCACCAGGACGGAGGGTCGCGCCAAAAACATTCAGTACTTC.

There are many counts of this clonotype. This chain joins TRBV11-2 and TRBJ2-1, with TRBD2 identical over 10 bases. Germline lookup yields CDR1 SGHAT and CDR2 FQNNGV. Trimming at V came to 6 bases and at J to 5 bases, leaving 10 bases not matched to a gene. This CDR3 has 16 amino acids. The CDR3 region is CASRPKGTSVNNEQFF. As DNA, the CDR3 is TGTGCCAGCAGGCCTAAGGGGACTAGCGTTAACAATGAGCAGTTCTTC.

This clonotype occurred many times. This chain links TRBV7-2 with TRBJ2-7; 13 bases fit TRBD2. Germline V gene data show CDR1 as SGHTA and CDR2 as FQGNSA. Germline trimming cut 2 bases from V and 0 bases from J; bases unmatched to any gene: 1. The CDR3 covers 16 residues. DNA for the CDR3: TGTGCCAGCAGCTTACGGACTAGCGGGAGCTCCTACGAGCAGTACTTC. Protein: CASSLRTSGSSYEQYF. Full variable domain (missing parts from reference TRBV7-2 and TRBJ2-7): GAGVSQSPSNKVTEKGKDVELRCDPISGHTALYWYRQSLGQGLEFLIYFQGNSAPDKSGLPSDRFSAERTGGSVSTLTIQRTQQEDSAVYLCASSLRTSGSSYEQYFGPGTRLTVT.

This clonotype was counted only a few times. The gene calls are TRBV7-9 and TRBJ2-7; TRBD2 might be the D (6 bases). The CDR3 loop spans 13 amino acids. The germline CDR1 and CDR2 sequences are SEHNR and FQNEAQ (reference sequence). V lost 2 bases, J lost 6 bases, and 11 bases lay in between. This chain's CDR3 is CASSLLGAGEQYF. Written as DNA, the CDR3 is TGTGCCAGCAGCTTACTAGGAGCGGGCGAGCAGTACTTC.

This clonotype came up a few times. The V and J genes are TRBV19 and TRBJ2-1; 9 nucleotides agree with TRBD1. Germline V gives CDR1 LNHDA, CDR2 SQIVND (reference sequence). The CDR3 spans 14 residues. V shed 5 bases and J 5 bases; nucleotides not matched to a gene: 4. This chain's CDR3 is CASSHGTGHNEQFF. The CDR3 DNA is TGTGCCAGTAGTCACGGGACAGGGCACAATGAGCAGTTCTTC.

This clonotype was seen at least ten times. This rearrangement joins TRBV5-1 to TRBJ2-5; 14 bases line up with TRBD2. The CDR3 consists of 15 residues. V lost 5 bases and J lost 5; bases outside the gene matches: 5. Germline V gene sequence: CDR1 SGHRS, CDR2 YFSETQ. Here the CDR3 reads CASRLGLAGVETQYF. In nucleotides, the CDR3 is TGCGCCAGCAGACTGGGACTAGCGGGAGTTGAGACCCAGTACTTC.

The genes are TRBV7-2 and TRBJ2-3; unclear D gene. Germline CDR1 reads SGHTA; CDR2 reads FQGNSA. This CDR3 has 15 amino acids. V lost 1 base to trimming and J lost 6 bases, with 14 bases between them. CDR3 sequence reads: CASSLVGAPPDTQYF. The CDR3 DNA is TGTGCCAGCAGCTTAGTAGGCGCCCCGCCGGATACGCAGTATTTT.

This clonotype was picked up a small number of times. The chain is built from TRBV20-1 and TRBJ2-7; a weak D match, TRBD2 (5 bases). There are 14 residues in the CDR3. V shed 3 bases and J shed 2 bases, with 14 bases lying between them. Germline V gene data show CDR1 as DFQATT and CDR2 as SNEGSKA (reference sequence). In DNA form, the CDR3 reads TGCAGTGCTAGGATCCCTAGCCAACCCTACGAGCAGTACTTC. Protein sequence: CSARIPSQPYEQYF.

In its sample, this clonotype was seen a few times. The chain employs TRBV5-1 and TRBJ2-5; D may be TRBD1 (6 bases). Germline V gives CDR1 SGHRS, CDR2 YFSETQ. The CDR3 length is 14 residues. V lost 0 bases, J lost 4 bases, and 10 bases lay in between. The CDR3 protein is CASSLGNRVETQYF. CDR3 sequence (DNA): TGCGCCAGCAGCTTGGGAAACAGGGTAGAGACCCAGTACTTC.